The 11 T cell receptor beta chains below come from one sample, sequenced in a study of CD8+ T cells in alopecia areata. TCR sequencing used cDNA made by reverse transcription of extracted RNA. Data came from immunoSEQ multiplex PCR; TCRdb stores just in-frame clones and leaves some out. The profile covers about 150,000 clones, with roughly 50% appearing a single time and roughly 15% taken by the ten largest. Treatment described: oral pan-JAK inhibitor, 5-10 mg twice daily. The sample was CD8+ T cells sorted from blood, taken at week 4, from a patient treated with tofacitinib. The receptors here all came from a human donor with alopecia areata.

The chain couples TRBV4-1 to TRBJ1-4, with 7 nucleotides matching TRBD1. Germline V gives CDR1 MGHRA, CDR2 YSYEKL. After removal of 0 bases from V and 6 bases from J, the junction contained 7 bases not matched to a gene. The CDR3 has 16 residues. DNA for the CDR3: TGCGCCAGCAGCCAAGATGGGGGACAGAGGGATGAAAAACTGTTTTTT. Translation: CASSQDGGQRDEKLFF.

The J gene is TRBJ2-3, the V gene TRBV7-2; 16 bases are shared with TRBD2. The V gene end was trimmed by 0 bases and the J gene end by 1 base; junction bases not matched to a gene: 7. CDR1 is SGHTA and CDR2 is FQGNSA in the germline V gene. This CDR3 is built from 20 residues. The CDR3 reads CASSLAPGGLAGGRTDTQYF. The DNA for the CDR3 is TGTGCCAGCAGCTTAGCGCCCGGGGGACTAGCGGGGGGGCGCACAGATACGCAGTATTTT.

The gene calls are TRBV12-5 and TRBJ2-2, with D tentatively TRBD1 (6 bases). Deletions cut 4 bases from V and 9 bases from J, with 15 bases between. CDR3 size: 14 residues. Germline loops: CDR1 LGHNT, CDR2 FRNRAP. The CDR3 bases are TGTGCTAGTGGTTCGGGACATCTCAGCCGGGAGCTGTTTTTT. It specifies CASGSGHLSRELFF.

Only a few counts were recorded for this clone. The chain uses TRBV5-6 and TRBJ2-1, with 8 positions matching TRBD2. Germline CDR1 reads SGHDT; CDR2 reads YYEEEE. The CDR3 totals 15 residues. J lost 7 bases, V lost 4 bases, and 10 bases had no gene match. CDR3 coding DNA: TGTGCCAGCAGCCAACTAGCGGCCTTAGATAATGAGCAGTTCTTC. Protein: CASSQLAALDNEQFF.

The V gene is TRBV7-8, the J gene TRBJ2-5; D gene ambiguous. Trimming took off 1 base at V and 2 bases at J, with 5 bases between the two ends. This CDR3 has 13 amino acids. Germline V CDR1 and CDR2: SGHVS, FQNEAQ. The CDR3 nucleotides read TGTGCCAGCAGCTTAGGTAGTCAAGAGACCCAGTACTTC. Its translation is CASSLGSQETQYF.

V usage is TRBV7-2 and J usage is TRBJ2-7; possibly TRBD2 for D (6 bases). The V end was cut by 5 bases, the J end by 2 bases, with 16 bases between. This CDR3 contains 15 residues. The germline V gene encodes CDR1 SGHTA and CDR2 FQGNSA. CDR3 sequence: CASSAPGSGAYEQYF. The CDR3 region has the DNA TGTGCCAGCAGCGCCCCAGGGTCGGGGGCCTACGAGCAGTACTTC.

The J gene is TRBJ1-1, the V gene TRBV29-1, with TRBD1 matching over 9 bases. Germline V gene lookup returns CDR1 SQVTM and CDR2 ANQGSEA. V lost 6 bases, J lost 6 bases, and 2 bases stayed unmatched. The CDR3 is 11 residues long. CDR3 region: CSVGQGPEAFF. The CDR3, as DNA: TGCAGCGTGGGACAGGGCCCTGAAGCTTTCTTT.

This chain links TRBV9 with TRBJ2-3; the D is unclear. Trimming cost V 1 base and J 3 bases, with 15 bases left between them. Per germline, CDR1 SGDLS and CDR2 YYNGEE. The CDR3 loop spans 16 amino acids. CDR3 DNA sequence: TGTGCCAGCAGCGTAAACAGAGGACCTTCGACAGATACGCAGTATTTT. Its protein is CASSVNRGPSTDTQYF.

This chain connects TRBV10-3 to TRBJ2-1, with 8 nucleotides matching TRBD2. From germline, CDR1 is ENHRY and CDR2 SYGVKD. V dropped 2 bases and J dropped 0; count of bases not matched to a gene: 6. The CDR3 spans 17 residues. The CDR3 loop reads CAISERRGASSYNEQFF. CDR3 DNA: TGTGCCATCAGTGAGAGGCGGGGGGCTAGCTCCTACAATGAGCAGTTCTTC.

The chain combines TRBV14 with TRBJ2-7; D remains unclear. V was cut by 4 bases and J by 2 bases, with 12 bases left in between. The CDR3 has 14 amino acids. The germline V gene encodes CDR1 SGHDN and CDR2 FVKESK. The CDR3: CASSRFRPAYEQYF. The CDR3 coding sequence is TGTGCCAGCAGCCGATTCCGTCCCGCCTACGAGCAGTACTTC.

The rearrangement joins TRBV7-9 to TRBJ2-5; the D is unclear. This CDR3 is 13 amino acids long. V lost 3 bases and J 0 bases, leaving 5 bases between the germline ends. CDR1 and CDR2 (germline): SEHNR, FQNEAQ (reference sequence). CDR3 region: CASSFSDQETQYF. Written as DNA, the CDR3 is TGTGCCAGCAGCTTCAGCGACCAAGAGACCCAGTACTTC.